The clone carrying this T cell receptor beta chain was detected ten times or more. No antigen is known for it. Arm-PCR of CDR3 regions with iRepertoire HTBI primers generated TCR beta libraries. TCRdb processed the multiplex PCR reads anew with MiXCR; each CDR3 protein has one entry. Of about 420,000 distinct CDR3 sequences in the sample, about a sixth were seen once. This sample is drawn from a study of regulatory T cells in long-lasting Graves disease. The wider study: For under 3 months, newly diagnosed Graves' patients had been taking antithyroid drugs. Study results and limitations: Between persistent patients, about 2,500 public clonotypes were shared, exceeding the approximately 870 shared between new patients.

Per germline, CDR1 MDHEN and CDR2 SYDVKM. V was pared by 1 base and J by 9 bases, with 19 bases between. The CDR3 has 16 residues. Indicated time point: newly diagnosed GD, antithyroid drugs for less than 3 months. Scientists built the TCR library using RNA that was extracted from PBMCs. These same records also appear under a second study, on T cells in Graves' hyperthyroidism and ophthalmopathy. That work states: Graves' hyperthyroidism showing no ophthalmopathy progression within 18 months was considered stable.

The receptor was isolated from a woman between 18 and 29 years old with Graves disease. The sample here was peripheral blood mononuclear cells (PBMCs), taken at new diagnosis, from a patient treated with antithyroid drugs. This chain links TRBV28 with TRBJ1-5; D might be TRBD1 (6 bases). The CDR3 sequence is CASSLFRDTASRPQHF. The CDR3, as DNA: TGTGCCAGCAGTTTATTTAGGGACACAGCTTCGCGGCCCCAGCATTTT.